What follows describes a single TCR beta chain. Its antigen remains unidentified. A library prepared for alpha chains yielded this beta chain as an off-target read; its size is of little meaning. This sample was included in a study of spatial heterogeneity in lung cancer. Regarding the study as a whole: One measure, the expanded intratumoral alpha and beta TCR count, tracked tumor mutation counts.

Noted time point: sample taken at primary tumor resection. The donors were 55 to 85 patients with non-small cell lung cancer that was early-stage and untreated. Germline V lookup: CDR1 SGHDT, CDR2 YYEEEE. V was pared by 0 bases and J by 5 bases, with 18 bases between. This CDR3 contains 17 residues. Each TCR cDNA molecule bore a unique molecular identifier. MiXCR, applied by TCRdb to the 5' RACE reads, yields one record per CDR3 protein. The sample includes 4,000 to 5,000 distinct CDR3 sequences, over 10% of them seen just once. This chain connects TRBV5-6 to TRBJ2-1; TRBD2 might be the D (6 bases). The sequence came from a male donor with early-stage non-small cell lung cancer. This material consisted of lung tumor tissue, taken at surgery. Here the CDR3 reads CASSLANIPGADNEQFF. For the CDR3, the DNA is TGTGCCAGCAGCTTGGCCAACATCCCGGGAGCGGACAATGAGCAGTTCTTC.